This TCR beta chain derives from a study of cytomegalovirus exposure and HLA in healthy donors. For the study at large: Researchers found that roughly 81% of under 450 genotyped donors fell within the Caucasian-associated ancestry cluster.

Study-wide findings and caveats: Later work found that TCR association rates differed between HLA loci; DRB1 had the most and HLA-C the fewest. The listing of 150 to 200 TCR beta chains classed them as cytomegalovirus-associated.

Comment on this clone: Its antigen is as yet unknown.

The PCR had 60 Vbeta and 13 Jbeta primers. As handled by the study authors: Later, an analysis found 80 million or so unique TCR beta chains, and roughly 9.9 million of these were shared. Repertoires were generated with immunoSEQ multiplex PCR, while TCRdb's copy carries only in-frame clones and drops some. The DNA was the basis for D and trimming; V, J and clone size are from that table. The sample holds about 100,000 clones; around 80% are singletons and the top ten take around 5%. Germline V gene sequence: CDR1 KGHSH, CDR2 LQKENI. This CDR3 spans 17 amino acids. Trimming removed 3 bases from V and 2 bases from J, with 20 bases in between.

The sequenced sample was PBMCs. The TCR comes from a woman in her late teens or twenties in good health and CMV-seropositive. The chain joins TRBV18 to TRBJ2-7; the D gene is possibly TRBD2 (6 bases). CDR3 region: CASSPRGGAGKTYEQYF. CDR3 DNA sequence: TGTGCCAGCTCACCTAGGGGCGGGGCTGGAAAAACCTACGAGCAGTACTTC.